This is a list of T cell receptor beta chains from one sample in a study of shared clonotypes between healthy human individuals. Assay: immunoSEQ multiplex PCR; the TCRdb copy retains only in-frame clones and omits some. The data show about 1.5 million clones, approximately 98% seen once. Sequencing was carried out using naive CD4+ T cells sorted from blood. The receptors shown here come from a young man in good health. CDR3s include the opening cysteine and the closing phenylalanine or tryptophan. A D gene is named only where the DNA matches it firmly. Size is stated for part of the rows, as once, few or many counts, or as a class when the clone is expanded.

V gene	D gene	J gene	clone size	CDR3 protein	CDR3 DNA
TRBV29-1	-	TRBJ1-1	-	CSARHAEAFF	TGCAGCGCCCGGCATGCTGAAGCTTTCTTT
TRBV5-1	TRBD1	TRBJ2-7	-	CASSVRDRDGEQYF	TGCGCCAGCAGCGTCCGGGACAGGGACGGCGAGCAGTACTTC
TRBV6-5	-	TRBJ1-1	-	CASSYSGGGMNTEAFF	TGTGCCAGCAGCTACAGCGGGGGTGGGATGAACACTGAAGCTTTCTTT
TRBV6-5	-	TRBJ1-2	-	CASSYQRDLRQGGYTF	TGTGCCAGCAGTTACCAGAGGGACCTGCGCCAGGGGGGCTACACCTTC
TRBV6-6	-	TRBJ2-7	-	CASRIGGLGYEQYF	TGTGCCAGCAGAATCGGAGGCCTCGGTTACGAGCAGTACTTC
TRBV7-3	TRBD2	TRBJ2-7	-	CASSPRASGRYEQYF	TGTGCCAGCAGCCCCCGCGCTAGCGGGAGGTACGAGCAGTACTTC
TRBV5-1	TRBD2	TRBJ2-2	-	CASRRLAGVGTGELFF	TGCGCCAGCAGACGACTAGCGGGAGTAGGAACCGGGGAGCTGTTTTTT
TRBV29-1	TRBD2	TRBJ2-7	-	CSVRTGTSGTLSYEQYF	TGCAGCGTTCGGACCGGGACTAGCGGGACCTTATCCTACGAGCAGTACTTC
TRBV29-1	-	TRBJ2-1	-	CSVRRKNGYNEQFF	TGCAGCGTTCGGAGGAAAAACGGCTACAATGAGCAGTTCTTC
TRBV6-6	TRBD1	TRBJ1-4	once	CASIRDRAEKLFF	TGTGCCAGCATCCGGGACAGGGCCGAAAAACTGTTTTTT
TRBV7-9	-	TRBJ1-5	once	CASSLGDISNQPQHF	TGTGCCAGCAGCTTGGGCGACATTAGCAATCAGCCCCAGCATTTT
TRBV7-2	-	TRBJ2-2	once	CASSLARNTGELFF	TGTGCCAGCAGCTTAGCCAGGAACACCGGGGAGCTGTTTTTT
TRBV28	-	TRBJ2-7	-	CASRLSLVGGSEQYF	TGTGCCAGCCGATTATCCCTGGTAGGGGGGAGCGAGCAGTACTTC
TRBV19	TRBD1	TRBJ2-3	-	CASSIGPGGWYF	TGTGCCAGTAGTATAGGGCCAGGGGGATGGTATTTT
TRBV5-5	-	TRBJ2-7	-	CASSLVASSEQYF	TGTGCCAGCAGCTTGGTGGCCTCGTCAGAGCAGTACTTC
TRBV7-2	TRBD2	TRBJ2-7	-	CASSLLRGGSYEQYF	TGTGCCAGCAGCTTATTAAGGGGAGGGTCCTACGAGCAGTACTTC
TRBV11-3	TRBD2	TRBJ2-2	-	CASSAGRERGGELFF	TGTGCCAGCAGCGCCGGTCGGGAGCGGGGTGGGGAGCTGTTTTTT
TRBV9	TRBD2	TRBJ2-3	-	CASSVQAGNTDTQYF	TGTGCCAGCAGCGTACAAGCGGGAAATACAGATACGCAGTATTTT
TRBV19	-	TRBJ2-5	-	CASSTITGTPQETQYF	TGTGCCAGTAGTACAATCACCGGGACACCCCAAGAGACCCAGTACTTC
TRBV9	-	TRBJ2-3	once	CASSPTAEGTQYF	TGTGCCAGCAGCCCCACGGCGGAAGGTACGCAGTATTTT
TRBV11-2	-	TRBJ2-3	-	CASSEQGLADTQYF	TGTGCCAGCAGCGAACAGGGCTTGGCAGATACGCAGTATTTT
TRBV28	TRBD2	TRBJ2-5	-	CASSEAGGPDGTQYF	TGTGCCAGCAGTGAGGCGGGAGGCCCAGATGGGACCCAGTACTTC